This record looks at one TCR beta chain sequence and its context. The data were taken from a study of blood T cell repertoires in COVID-19. Clones were sequenced by immunoSEQ multiplex PCR, and TCRdb holds only the in-frame ones, with some missing. The profile shows fewer than 400,000 clones, about 87% of them singletons. V dropped 4 bases and J dropped 2 bases, with 12 bases sitting between them. From germline, CDR1 is LNHNV and CDR2 YYDKDF (reference sequence). The CDR3 is 15 amino acids. The source is a woman in her late teens or twenties who had recovered from COVID-19. The rearrangement links TRBV15 to TRBJ2-1, with D tentatively TRBD2 (6 bases). Sequencing used PBMCs or T cells enriched from blood (not recorded which). The CDR3 is CATSNQAGTYNEQFF. CDR3 nucleotides: TGTGCCACCAGCAATCAGGCGGGGACCTACAATGAGCAGTTCTTC.